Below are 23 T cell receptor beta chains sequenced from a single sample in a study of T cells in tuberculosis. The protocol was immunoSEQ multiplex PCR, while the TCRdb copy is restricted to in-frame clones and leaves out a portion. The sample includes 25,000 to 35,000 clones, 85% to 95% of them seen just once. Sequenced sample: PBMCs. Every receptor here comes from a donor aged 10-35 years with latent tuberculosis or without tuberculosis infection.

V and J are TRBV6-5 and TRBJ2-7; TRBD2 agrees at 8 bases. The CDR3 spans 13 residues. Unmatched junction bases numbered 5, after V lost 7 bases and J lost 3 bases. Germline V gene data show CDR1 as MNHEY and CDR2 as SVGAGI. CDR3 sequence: CASTQAGDYEQYF. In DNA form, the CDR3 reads TGTGCCAGCACCCAAGCGGGAGACTACGAGCAGTACTTC.

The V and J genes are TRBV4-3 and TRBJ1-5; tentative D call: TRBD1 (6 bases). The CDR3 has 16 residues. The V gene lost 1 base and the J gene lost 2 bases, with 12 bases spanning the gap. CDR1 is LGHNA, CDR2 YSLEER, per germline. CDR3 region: CASSQGPPGGNQPQHF. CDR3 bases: TGCGCCAGCAGCCAAGGTCCGCCAGGGGGCAATCAGCCCCAGCATTTT.

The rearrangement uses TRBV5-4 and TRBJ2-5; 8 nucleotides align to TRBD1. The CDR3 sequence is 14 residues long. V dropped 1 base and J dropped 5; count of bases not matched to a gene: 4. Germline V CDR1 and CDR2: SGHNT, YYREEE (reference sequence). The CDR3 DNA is TGTGCCAGCAGCTTGCAGGGGGCAAAGGAGACCCAGTACTTC. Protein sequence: CASSLQGAKETQYF. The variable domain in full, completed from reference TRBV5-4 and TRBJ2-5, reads ETGVTQSPTHLIKTRGQQVTLRCSSQSGHNTVSWYQQALGQGPQFIFQYYREEENGRGNFPPRFSGLQFPNYSSELNVNALELDDSALYLCASSLQGAKETQYFGPGTRLLVL.

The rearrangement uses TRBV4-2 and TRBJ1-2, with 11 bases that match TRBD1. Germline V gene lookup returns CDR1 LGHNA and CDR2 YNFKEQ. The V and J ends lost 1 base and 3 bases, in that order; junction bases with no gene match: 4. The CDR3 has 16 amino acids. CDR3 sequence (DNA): TGTGCCAGCAGCCAAGGAGGGACAGGGGGGGACTATGGCTACACCTTC. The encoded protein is CASSQGGTGGDYGYTF.

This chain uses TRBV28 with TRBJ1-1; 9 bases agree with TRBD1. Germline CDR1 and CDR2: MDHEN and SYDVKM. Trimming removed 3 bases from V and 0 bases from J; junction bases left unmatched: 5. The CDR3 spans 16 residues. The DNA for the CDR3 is TGTGCCAGCAGTTTGGGGACAGGGAGCTTGAACACTGAAGCTTTCTTT. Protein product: CASSLGTGSLNTEAFF.

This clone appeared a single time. For the CDR3, the DNA is TGTGCCAGCTCACCATCCCCAGCGGGGGATTCACCCCTCCACTTT. Protein sequence: CASSPSPAGDSPLHF. The rearrangement uses TRBV18 and TRBJ1-6; D is perhaps TRBD1 (5 bases). CDR1 is KGHSH and CDR2 is LQKENI in the germline V gene. This CDR3 region has 15 residues. V was shortened by 2 bases and J by 8 bases, with 13 bases between the two germline ends.

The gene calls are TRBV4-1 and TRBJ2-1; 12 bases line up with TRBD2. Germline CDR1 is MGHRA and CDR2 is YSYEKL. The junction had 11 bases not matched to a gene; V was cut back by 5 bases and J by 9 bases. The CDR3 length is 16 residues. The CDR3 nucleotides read TGCGCCAGCAGCTCAAGGACTAGCGGGATTGTAGGTGAGCAGTTCTTC. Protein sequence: CASSSRTSGIVGEQFF.

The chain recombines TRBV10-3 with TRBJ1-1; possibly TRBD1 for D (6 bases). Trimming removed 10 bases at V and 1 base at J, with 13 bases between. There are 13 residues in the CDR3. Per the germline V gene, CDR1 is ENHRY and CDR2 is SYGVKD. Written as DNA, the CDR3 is TGTGCCAGCTACAGGGAATCGAACACTGAAGCTTTCTTT. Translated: CASYRESNTEAFF.

CDR3: CATSRERGGTDTQYF. The CDR3 region has the DNA TGTGCCACCAGCAGAGAGCGGGGGGGCACAGATACGCAGTATTTT. This rearrangement joins TRBV15 to TRBJ2-3; the match to TRBD2 covers 8 bases. The CDR3 runs 15 residues. The trim removed 0 bases at V and 1 base at J, leaving 0 bases unmatched. The germline CDR1 and CDR2 sequences are LNHNV and YYDKDF (reference sequence).

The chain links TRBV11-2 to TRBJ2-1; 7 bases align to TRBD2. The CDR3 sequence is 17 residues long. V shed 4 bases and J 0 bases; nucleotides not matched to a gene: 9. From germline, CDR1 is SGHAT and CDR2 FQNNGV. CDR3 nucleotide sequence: TGTGCCAGCAGCTCGAGACAACGCGGGAGCTCCTACAATGAGCAGTTCTTC. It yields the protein CASSSRQRGSSYNEQFF.

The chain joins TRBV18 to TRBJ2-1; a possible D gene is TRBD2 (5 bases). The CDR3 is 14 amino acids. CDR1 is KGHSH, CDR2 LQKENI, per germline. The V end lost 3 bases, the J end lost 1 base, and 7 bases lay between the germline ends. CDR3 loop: CASSPEGSYNEQFF. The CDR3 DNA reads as TGTGCCAGCTCACCCGAGGGATCCTACAATGAGCAGTTCTTC.

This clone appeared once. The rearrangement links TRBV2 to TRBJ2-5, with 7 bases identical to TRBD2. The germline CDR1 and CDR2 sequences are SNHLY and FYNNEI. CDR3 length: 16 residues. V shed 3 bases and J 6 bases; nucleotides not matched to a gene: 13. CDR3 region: CASSEGFAGVGKTQYF. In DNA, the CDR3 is TGTGCCAGCAGTGAGGGGTTCGCGGGAGTGGGTAAGACCCAGTACTTC.

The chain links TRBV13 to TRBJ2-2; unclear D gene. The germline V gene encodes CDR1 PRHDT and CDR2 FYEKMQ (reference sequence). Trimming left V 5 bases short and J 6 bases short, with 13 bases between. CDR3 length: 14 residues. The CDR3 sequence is CASSKRGPAGELFF. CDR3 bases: TGTGCCAGCAGCAAACGAGGTCCCGCCGGGGAGCTGTTTTTT.

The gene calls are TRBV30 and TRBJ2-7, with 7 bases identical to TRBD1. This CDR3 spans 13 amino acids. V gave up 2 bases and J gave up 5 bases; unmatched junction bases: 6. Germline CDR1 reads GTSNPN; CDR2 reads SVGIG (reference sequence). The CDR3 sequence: CAWSKTGINEQYF. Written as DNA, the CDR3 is TGTGCCTGGAGTAAGACAGGGATCAACGAGCAGTACTTC.

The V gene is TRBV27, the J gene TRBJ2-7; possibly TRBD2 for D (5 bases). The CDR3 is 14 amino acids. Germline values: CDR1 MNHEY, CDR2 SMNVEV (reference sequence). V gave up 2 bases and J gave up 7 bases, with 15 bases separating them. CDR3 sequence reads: CASSLISGGFEQYF. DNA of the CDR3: TGTGCCAGCAGTTTAATCTCCGGAGGTTTTGAGCAGTACTTC.

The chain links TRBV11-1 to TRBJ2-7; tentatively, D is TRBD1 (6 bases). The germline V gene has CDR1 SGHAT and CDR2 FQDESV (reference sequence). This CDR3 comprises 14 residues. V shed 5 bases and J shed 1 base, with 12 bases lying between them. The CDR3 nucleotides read TGTGCCAGCAGCCCATACAGGGATTCCTACGAGCAGTACTTC. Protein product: CASSPYRDSYEQYF. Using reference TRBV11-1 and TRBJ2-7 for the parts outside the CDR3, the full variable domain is EAEVAQSPRYKITEKSQAVAFWCDPISGHATLYWYRQILGQGPELLVQFQDESVVDDSQLPKDRFSAERLKGVDSTLKIQPAELGDSAMYLCASSPYRDSYEQYFGPGTRLTVT.

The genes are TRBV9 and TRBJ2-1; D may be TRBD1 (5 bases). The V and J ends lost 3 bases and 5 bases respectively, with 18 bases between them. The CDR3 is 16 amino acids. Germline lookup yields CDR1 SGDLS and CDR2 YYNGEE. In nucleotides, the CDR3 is TGTGCCAGCAGCGGGGGCCGGGCCCGGGCTAACAATGAGCAGTTCTTC. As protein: CASSGGRARANNEQFF.

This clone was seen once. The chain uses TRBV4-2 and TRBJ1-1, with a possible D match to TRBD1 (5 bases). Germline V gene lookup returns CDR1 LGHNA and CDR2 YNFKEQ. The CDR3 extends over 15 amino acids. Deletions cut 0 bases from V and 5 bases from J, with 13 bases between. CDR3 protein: CASSQDATEGTEAFF. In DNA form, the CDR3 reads TGTGCCAGCAGCCAAGATGCGACAGAAGGAACTGAAGCTTTCTTT.

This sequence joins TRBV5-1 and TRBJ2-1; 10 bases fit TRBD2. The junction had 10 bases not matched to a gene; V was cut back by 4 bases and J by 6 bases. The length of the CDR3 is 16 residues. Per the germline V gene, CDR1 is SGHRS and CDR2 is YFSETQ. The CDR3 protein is CASSTRKRGGPNEQFF. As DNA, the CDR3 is TGCGCCAGCAGCACGCGAAAGCGGGGGGGCCCCAATGAGCAGTTCTTC. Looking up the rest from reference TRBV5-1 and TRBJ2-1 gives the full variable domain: KAGVTQTPRYLIKTRGQQVTLSCSPISGHRSVSWYQQTPGQGLQFLFEYFSETQRNKGNFPGRFSGRQFSNSRSEMNVSTLELGDSALYLCASSTRKRGGPNEQFFGPGTRLTVL.

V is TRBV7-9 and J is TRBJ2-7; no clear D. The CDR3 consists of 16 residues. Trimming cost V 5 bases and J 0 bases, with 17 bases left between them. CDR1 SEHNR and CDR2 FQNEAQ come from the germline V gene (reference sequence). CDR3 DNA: TGTGCCAGCAGCCCACCACTCCCAGGTCCCTCCTACGAGCAGTACTTC. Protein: CASSPPLPGPSYEQYF.

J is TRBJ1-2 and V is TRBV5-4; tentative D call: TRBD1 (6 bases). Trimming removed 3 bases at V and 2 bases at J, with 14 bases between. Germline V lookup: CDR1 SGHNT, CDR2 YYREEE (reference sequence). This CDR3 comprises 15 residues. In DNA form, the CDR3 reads TGTGCCAGCAGCTCGGGACAAACAGTGAACTATGGCTACACCTTC. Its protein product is CASSSGQTVNYGYTF.

In nucleotides, the CDR3 is TGTGCCAGCAGCTCCAACAGCAGGGGTTTTTATGGCTACACCTTC. This sequence encodes CASSSNSRGFYGYTF. The V gene is TRBV7-2, the J gene TRBJ1-2, with D perhaps TRBD1 (6 bases). Trimming pared 4 bases from V and 5 bases from J, leaving 17 bases between. Germline V lookup: CDR1 SGHTA, CDR2 FQGNSA. CDR3 size: 15 residues.

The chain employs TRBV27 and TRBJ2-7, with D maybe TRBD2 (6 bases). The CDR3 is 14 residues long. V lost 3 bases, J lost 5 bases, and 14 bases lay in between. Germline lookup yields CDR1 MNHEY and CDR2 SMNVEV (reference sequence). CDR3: CASSFGGSGNEQYF. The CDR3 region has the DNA TGTGCCAGCAGTTTTGGAGGGAGTGGCAACGAGCAGTACTTC.